This T cell receptor beta chain was documented in a study of Ad26.COV2.S vaccination and SARS-CoV-2 variants. Study-wide context: The donor was enrolled in the Ad26.COV2.S arm of the COV1001 trial. By the intramuscular route, Ad26.COV2.S was given once, or twice 56 days apart.

Method: immunoSEQ multiplex PCR; TCRdb's copy keeps in-frame clones and lacks some. Altogether about 350,000 clones are present, about 89% being singletons, with the ten largest covering around 5%. Germline CDR1 reads SEHNR; CDR2 reads FQNEAQ (reference sequence). This CDR3 has 16 amino acids. J lost 4 bases, V lost 0 bases, and 6 bases had no gene match. Stated treatment: some 20 received Ad26.COV2.S at low or high dose, single or two shots; 5 received placebo; per-sample allocation not given. The samples were gathered on day 63 after the first injection of vaccine or placebo. Specimen: peripheral blood, collected in a trial of Ad26.COV2.S vaccine versus placebo. The rearrangement links TRBV7-9 to TRBJ1-2, with 9 bases aligning to TRBD1. This sequence was found in a person between 18 and 65 years old who received the Ad26.COV2.S COVID-19 vaccine or a placebo. CDR3 DNA sequence: TGTGCCAGCAGCTTAGCCCCACAGGGGGCGATCTATGGCTACACCTTC. It yields the protein CASSLAPQGAIYGYTF.